This is a list of T cell receptor beta chains from one sample in a study of cytomegalovirus exposure and HLA in healthy donors. The protocol was immunoSEQ multiplex PCR, while the TCRdb copy is restricted to in-frame clones and leaves out a portion. The sample shows roughly 92,000 clones, 7.6% of them seen only once. The sequenced sample consisted of PBMCs. The source is a man aged 50 to 60 in good health and CMV-seronegative. CDR3s include the opening cysteine and the closing phenylalanine or tryptophan. The D gene is left open where the match is weak. Clone size is stated in some rows and not others, as once, few, many or a class when expanded.

clone size	V gene	D gene	J gene	CDR3 protein	CDR3 DNA
.	TRBV7-2	TRBD2	TRBJ2-5	CASSSSGGGGEETQYF	TGTGCCAGCAGTTCCAGCGGGGGAGGGGGGGAGGAGACCCAGTACTTC
.	TRBV9	.	TRBJ2-7	CASSVVASAPSYEQYF	TGTGCCAGCAGCGTAGTGGCTAGCGCACCCTCCTACGAGCAGTACTTC
few	TRBV6-1	TRBD1	TRBJ2-7	CASSEAGTAGYEQYF	TGTGCCAGCAGTGAAGCAGGGACAGCCGGCTACGAGCAGTACTTC
few	TRBV6-4	TRBD2	TRBJ2-3	CASSDRAGATDTQYF	TGTGCCAGCAGTGACCGAGCGGGGGCCACAGATACGCAGTATTTT
few	TRBV5-8	TRBD1	TRBJ1-5	CASPGQANQPQHF	TGTGCCAGCCCCGGACAGGCGAATCAGCCCCAGCATTTT
.	TRBV28	TRBD2	TRBJ2-1	CASSRFLTSLSYNEQFF	TGTGCCAGCAGTCGATTTCTGACTAGCCTTAGCTACAATGAGCAGTTCTTC
.	TRBV7-2	TRBD1	TRBJ1-2	CASSSQSQGSTYGYTF	TGTGCCAGCAGCTCCCAGTCACAGGGGTCTACCTATGGCTACACCTTC
.	TRBV11-3	TRBD1	TRBJ1-5	CASSLPTGGDPYSNQPQHF	TGTGCCAGCAGCCTACCGACAGGGGGCGACCCTTATAGCAATCAGCCCCAGCATTTT
.	TRBV28	.	TRBJ2-5	CASSLSNRGTRETQYF	TGTGCCAGCAGTTTATCTAACCGGGGTACTCGAGAGACCCAGTACTTC
few	TRBV28	TRBD1	TRBJ1-5	CASSSGQGNQPQHF	TGTGCCAGCAGTTCGGGACAGGGAAATCAGCCCCAGCATTTT
.	TRBV5-4	.	TRBJ1-5	CASSLWGTNQPQHF	TGTGCCAGCAGCTTGTGGGGGACTAATCAGCCCCAGCATTTT
few	TRBV7-8	TRBD2	TRBJ2-2	CASSILAGGPGGELFF	TGTGCCAGCAGCATTCTAGCGGGAGGGCCCGGCGGGGAGCTGTTTTTT
.	TRBV28	.	TRBJ2-7	CASSFGGQAYEQYF	TGTGCCAGCAGTTTCGGAGGCCAAGCCTACGAGCAGTACTTC
.	TRBV9	TRBD1	TRBJ1-6	CASSVGQPNSPLHF	TGTGCCAGCAGCGTGGGACAGCCTAATTCACCCCTCCACTTT
few	TRBV28	TRBD2	TRBJ2-5	CASTPLAGGPETQYF	TGTGCCAGCACCCCCCTAGCGGGAGGGCCCGAGACCCAGTACTTC
few	TRBV6-5	TRBD2	TRBJ2-3	CASSSGGPADTQYF	TGTGCCAGCAGTAGCGGGGGCCCCGCGGATACGCAGTATTTT
.	TRBV6-4	TRBD2	TRBJ2-3	CASSESSGGASDTQYF	TGTGCCAGCAGTGAGAGTAGCGGGGGGGCGTCAGATACGCAGTATTTT
few	TRBV5-8	TRBD1	TRBJ2-3	CASSLNRGPGFVTDTQYF	TGTGCCAGCAGCCTTAACAGGGGACCGGGATTTGTAACAGATACGCAGTATTTT
.	TRBV28	TRBD1	TRBJ1-5	CASSKDRGSQPQHF	TGTGCCAGCAGTAAGGACAGGGGGAGTCAGCCCCAGCATTTT
.	TRBV19	.	TRBJ2-7	CASSSSPLYEQYF	TGTGCCAGTAGTTCCTCCCCCCTCTACGAGCAGTACTTC
.	TRBV7-8	TRBD2	TRBJ2-5	CASSPMGGAGYQETQYF	TGTGCCAGCAGCCCAATGGGAGGGGCTGGGTACCAAGAGACCCAGTACTTC
.	TRBV2	.	TRBJ1-2	CASSVSDYGYTF	TGTGCCAGCAGTGTAAGCGACTATGGCTACACCTTC
.	TRBV2	.	TRBJ1-4	CASSERGEKLFF	TGTGCCAGCAGTGAGAGGGGGGAAAAACTGTTTTTT
few	TRBV5-5	.	TRBJ1-1	CASSRGSVTEAFF	TGTGCCAGCAGCAGGGGGTCGGTCACTGAAGCTTTCTTT
.	TRBV7-9	TRBD1	TRBJ2-6	CASRDLTGEVGANVLTF	TGTGCCAGCAGGGACTTGACAGGGGAAGTTGGGGCCAACGTCCTGACTTTC
few	TRBV7-8	TRBD2	TRBJ2-3	CASSSQGLAGGTDTQYF	TGTGCCAGCAGCTCCCAGGGACTAGCGGGGGGCACAGATACGCAGTATTTT
few	TRBV27	.	TRBJ2-1	CASSLRQRDNEQFF	TGTGCCAGCAGTTTAAGACAGCGGGACAATGAGCAGTTCTTC
few	TRBV5-4	.	TRBJ1-1	CASSLAKGTPGAFF	TGTGCCAGCAGCTTGGCGAAGGGGACTCCTGGAGCTTTCTTT
.	TRBV30	.	TRBJ1-5	CAWSHQGNQPQHF	TGTGCCTGGAGTCATCAGGGAAATCAGCCCCAGCATTTT
few	TRBV20-1	.	TRBJ2-7	CSARQGYEQYF	TGCAGTGCTAGACAGGGATACGAGCAGTACTTC
.	TRBV5-1	.	TRBJ2-5	CASSFPQGQETQYF	TGCGCCAGCAGCTTTCCCCAGGGACAAGAGACCCAGTACTTC
.	TRBV5-6	TRBD1	TRBJ1-4	CASSWDSQKLFF	TGTGCCAGCAGCTGGGACAGTCAAAAACTGTTTTTT
.	TRBV5-6	TRBD1	TRBJ1-2	CASSLQGFDGYTF	TGTGCCAGCAGCCTACAGGGGTTTGATGGCTACACCTTC
.	TRBV5-1	.	TRBJ2-7	CASSSAQGRAYEQYF	TGCGCCAGCAGCTCGGCTCAGGGGAGGGCCTACGAGCAGTACTTC
.	TRBV7-2	TRBD2	TRBJ2-5	CASSLAKGRAEVETQYF	TGTGCCAGCAGCTTAGCCAAAGGGAGGGCCGAGGTAGAGACCCAGTACTTC